The rows below give T cell receptor beta chains drawn from one sample of a study of follicular helper T cells after annual influenza vaccination. Clones were sequenced by immunoSEQ multiplex PCR, and TCRdb holds only the in-frame ones, with some missing. The sample carries some 11,000 clones, about 82% recorded once. The sample in question was CXCR5- memory CD4+ T cells sorted from blood, obtained 6 weeks after influenza vaccination. The receptors were sampled from an adult who received the influenza vaccine. CDR3s include the opening cysteine and the closing phenylalanine or tryptophan. The order of the fields is clone size, J gene, V gene, D gene, CDR3 protein, CDR3 DNA. A D gene is named only where the DNA matches it firmly. Clone size is given for some rows only: seen once, a few or many times, or a class if the clone is expanded.

clone size: NA; J gene: TRBJ2-5; V gene: TRBV7-2; D gene: NA; CDR3 protein: CATTTGYETQYF; CDR3 DNA: TGTGCCACAACCACAGGGTATGAGACCCAGTACTTC
clone size: NA; J gene: TRBJ1-2; V gene: TRBV2; D gene: NA; CDR3 protein: CASSEGTYGYTF; CDR3 DNA: TGTGCCAGCAGTGAAGGGACCTATGGCTACACCTTC
clone size: NA; J gene: TRBJ2-3; V gene: TRBV29-1; D gene: TRBD1; CDR3 protein: CSVVPPGQGTDTQYF; CDR3 DNA: TGCAGCGTTGTCCCTCCGGGACAGGGGACAGATACGCAGTATTTT
clone size: once; J gene: TRBJ1-5; V gene: TRBV28; D gene: NA; CDR3 protein: CASSFGQQPQHF; CDR3 DNA: TGTGCCAGCAGTTTTGGACAGCAGCCCCAGCATTTT
clone size: NA; J gene: TRBJ2-1; V gene: TRBV7-2; D gene: NA; CDR3 protein: CASSDRYEQFF; CDR3 DNA: TGTGCCAGCAGCGATCGCTATGAGCAGTTCTTC
clone size: NA; J gene: TRBJ2-1; V gene: TRBV19; D gene: TRBD2; CDR3 protein: CASQSGAADYNEQFF; CDR3 DNA: TGTGCCAGCCAAAGCGGGGCCGCTGACTACAATGAGCAGTTCTTC
clone size: NA; J gene: TRBJ2-2; V gene: TRBV11-3; D gene: NA; CDR3 protein: CASSLGGVLSTGELFF; CDR3 DNA: TGTGCCAGCAGCTTAGGAGGGGTCCTATCCACCGGGGAGCTGTTTTTT
clone size: NA; J gene: TRBJ2-1; V gene: TRBV18; D gene: TRBD2; CDR3 protein: CASSPFEGLAGDNEQFF; CDR3 DNA: TGTGCCAGCTCACCATTCGAAGGACTAGCGGGAGATAATGAGCAGTTCTTC
clone size: NA; J gene: TRBJ2-3; V gene: TRBV29-1; D gene: NA; CDR3 protein: CSVEGGVSTDTQYF; CDR3 DNA: TGCAGCGTTGAGGGCGGGGTGAGCACAGATACGCAGTATTTT
clone size: few; J gene: TRBJ1-6; V gene: TRBV28; D gene: TRBD1; CDR3 protein: CASSLPDRYNSPLHF; CDR3 DNA: TGTGCCAGCAGTCTCCCGGACAGGTATAATTCACCCCTCCACTTT
clone size: NA; J gene: TRBJ1-5; V gene: TRBV28; D gene: NA; CDR3 protein: CASSRALNQPQHF; CDR3 DNA: TGTGCCAGCAGTCGGGCCCTCAATCAGCCCCAGCATTTT
clone size: NA; J gene: TRBJ2-5; V gene: TRBV30; D gene: NA; CDR3 protein: CAWSAGNLQETQYF; CDR3 DNA: TGTGCCTGGAGTGCAGGGAACCTCCAAGAGACCCAGTACTTC
clone size: NA; J gene: TRBJ2-2; V gene: TRBV29-1; D gene: TRBD1; CDR3 protein: CSVGRTGGEGGELFF; CDR3 DNA: TGCAGCGTTGGCAGGACAGGGGGCGAAGGCGGGGAGCTGTTTTTT
clone size: NA; J gene: TRBJ2-3; V gene: TRBV29-1; D gene: TRBD2; CDR3 protein: CSVEPGLADTQYF; CDR3 DNA: TGCAGCGTTGAACCGGGACTAGCGGATACGCAGTATTTT
clone size: NA; J gene: TRBJ1-2; V gene: TRBV15; D gene: TRBD1; CDR3 protein: CATSRVGTGLDGYTF; CDR3 DNA: TGTGCCACCAGCAGAGTTGGGACAGGGCTGGATGGCTACACCTTC
clone size: few; J gene: TRBJ2-7; V gene: TRBV18; D gene: NA; CDR3 protein: CASSPPGLRYEQYF; CDR3 DNA: TGTGCCAGCTCACCACCGGGACTGAGATACGAGCAGTACTTC
clone size: NA; J gene: TRBJ2-6; V gene: TRBV7-6; D gene: TRBD2; CDR3 protein: CAIGTGRSNVLTF; CDR3 DNA: TGTGCCATCGGAACCGGGAGGTCCAACGTCCTGACTTTC
clone size: NA; J gene: TRBJ2-7; V gene: TRBV5-1; D gene: NA; CDR3 protein: CASSLAQLYEQYF; CDR3 DNA: TGCGCCAGCAGCTTGGCCCAGCTCTACGAGCAGTACTTC
clone size: NA; J gene: TRBJ2-2; V gene: TRBV5-1; D gene: NA; CDR3 protein: CASRLAGDTGELFF; CDR3 DNA: TGCGCCAGCAGACTGGCAGGGGACACCGGGGAGCTGTTTTTT
clone size: NA; J gene: TRBJ2-1; V gene: TRBV19; D gene: NA; CDR3 protein: CATSRDNQYNEQFF; CDR3 DNA: TGTGCCACCTCCCGGGACAATCAATACAATGAGCAGTTCTTC
clone size: NA; J gene: TRBJ2-7; V gene: TRBV5-6; D gene: TRBD1; CDR3 protein: CASSPRTGKAEQYF; CDR3 DNA: TGTGCCAGCAGCCCGCGGACAGGGAAGGCCGAGCAGTACTTC
clone size: NA; J gene: TRBJ2-1; V gene: TRBV15; D gene: TRBD2; CDR3 protein: CATTVTSGLLNEQFF; CDR3 DNA: TGTGCCACCACCGTGACTAGCGGTCTTCTCAATGAGCAGTTCTTC
clone size: NA; J gene: TRBJ2-2; V gene: TRBV4-1; D gene: NA; CDR3 protein: CASSQLRTKRSGELFF; CDR3 DNA: TGCGCCAGCAGCCAACTCCGGACTAAAAGATCCGGGGAGCTGTTTTTT
clone size: NA; J gene: TRBJ1-1; V gene: TRBV10-3; D gene: NA; CDR3 protein: CAITGGGSMNTEAFF; CDR3 DNA: TGTGCCATCACCGGGGGTGGGAGCATGAACACTGAAGCTTTCTTT
clone size: NA; J gene: TRBJ2-5; V gene: TRBV25-1; D gene: NA; CDR3 protein: CASSEDQTRQETQYF; CDR3 DNA: TGTGCCAGCAGTGAAGACCAAACCCGACAAGAGACCCAGTACTTC
clone size: NA; J gene: TRBJ2-6; V gene: TRBV5-1; D gene: NA; CDR3 protein: CPRDLSFRSGANVLTF; CDR3 DNA: TGCCCGAGGGACCTGTCTTTTCGCTCTGGGGCCAACGTCCTGACTTTC
clone size: NA; J gene: TRBJ2-7; V gene: TRBV10-1; D gene: TRBD1; CDR3 protein: CASSDSLTGANF; CDR3 DNA: TGCGCCAGCAGCGATAGCCTTACAGGGGCGAACTTC
clone size: few; J gene: TRBJ2-5; V gene: TRBV7-8; D gene: NA; CDR3 protein: CASSLGHLETQYF; CDR3 DNA: TGTGCCAGCAGCCTAGGACATTTAGAGACCCAGTACTTC
clone size: NA; J gene: TRBJ1-1; V gene: TRBV11-2; D gene: NA; CDR3 protein: CASSLDRGTEAFF; CDR3 DNA: TGTGCCAGCAGCTTAGACAGGGGCACTGAAGCTTTCTTT
clone size: NA; J gene: TRBJ1-1; V gene: TRBV14; D gene: TRBD1; CDR3 protein: CASSQRRIPGQVNTEAFF; CDR3 DNA: TGTGCCAGCAGCCAACGCCGAATCCCGGGACAGGTGAACACTGAAGCTTTCTTT
clone size: NA; J gene: TRBJ1-6; V gene: TRBV7-9; D gene: NA; CDR3 protein: CASSPSTSQGRGSPLHF; CDR3 DNA: TGTGCCAGCAGCCCTAGTACGTCACAGGGTCGCGGTTCACCCCTCCACTTT
clone size: NA; J gene: TRBJ2-7; V gene: TRBV30; D gene: NA; CDR3 protein: CAWSPGVYEQYF; CDR3 DNA: TGTGCCTGGAGTCCAGGGGTCTACGAGCAGTACTTC
clone size: NA; J gene: TRBJ1-5; V gene: TRBV18; D gene: TRBD1; CDR3 protein: CASSLRGQGSNQPQHF; CDR3 DNA: TGTGCCAGCTCACTGCGGGGACAGGGGAGCAATCAGCCCCAGCATTTT
clone size: few; J gene: TRBJ2-7; V gene: TRBV5-1; D gene: TRBD1; CDR3 protein: CASSWAGTVSYEQYF; CDR3 DNA: TGCGCCAGCAGCTGGGCCGGGACAGTCTCCTACGAGCAGTACTTC
clone size: NA; J gene: TRBJ2-3; V gene: TRBV18; D gene: TRBD2; CDR3 protein: CASSPLAVSTDTQYF; CDR3 DNA: TGTGCCAGCTCACCGCTAGCGGTTAGCACAGATACGCAGTATTTT
clone size: NA; J gene: TRBJ2-5; V gene: TRBV7-8; D gene: TRBD2; CDR3 protein: CASSHGTSGRKTQYF; CDR3 DNA: TGTGCCAGCAGCCATGGGACTAGCGGGAGAAAGACCCAGTACTTC
clone size: NA; J gene: TRBJ2-2; V gene: TRBV28; D gene: NA; CDR3 protein: CASSSETRYTGELFF; CDR3 DNA: TGTGCCAGCAGCTCCGAGACTAGATACACCGGGGAGCTGTTTTTT
clone size: once; J gene: TRBJ1-1; V gene: TRBV7-8; D gene: NA; CDR3 protein: CASSLGGPGDTEAFF; CDR3 DNA: TGTGCCAGCAGCTTAGGAGGCCCCGGGGACACTGAAGCTTTCTTT
clone size: NA; J gene: TRBJ2-5; V gene: TRBV19; D gene: TRBD2; CDR3 protein: CASSPAIAGGGETQYF; CDR3 DNA: TGTGCCAGTAGTCCGGCCATAGCGGGAGGAGGAGAGACCCAGTACTTC
clone size: few; J gene: TRBJ2-2; V gene: TRBV11-3; D gene: NA; CDR3 protein: CASSSGPRTGELFF; CDR3 DNA: TGTGCCAGCAGCTCAGGACCTCGAACCGGGGAGCTGTTTTTT
clone size: NA; J gene: TRBJ1-2; V gene: TRBV5-6; D gene: TRBD1; CDR3 protein: CASSLDRGPGYTF; CDR3 DNA: TGTGCCAGCAGCTTGGACAGGGGGCCCGGCTACACCTTC
clone size: NA; J gene: TRBJ1-3; V gene: TRBV4-2; D gene: NA; CDR3 protein: CASSQPLGGGPGNTIYF; CDR3 DNA: TGTGCCAGCAGCCAACCCCTCGGGGGGGGTCCTGGAAACACCATATATTTT
clone size: NA; J gene: TRBJ2-7; V gene: TRBV7-2; D gene: NA; CDR3 protein: CASSAGLAYEQYF; CDR3 DNA: TGTGCCAGCAGCGCCGGACTTGCCTACGAGCAGTACTTC
clone size: NA; J gene: TRBJ2-3; V gene: TRBV7-2; D gene: NA; CDR3 protein: CASSLGIQADTQYF; CDR3 DNA: TGTGCCAGCAGCTTGGGTATTCAGGCAGATACGCAGTATTTT
clone size: NA; J gene: TRBJ2-2; V gene: TRBV19; D gene: NA; CDR3 protein: CASSIGNTGELFF; CDR3 DNA: TGTGCCAGTAGTATAGGAAACACCGGGGAGCTGTTTTTT